This TCR beta chain was found in a study of metastatic and nonmetastatic thyroid tumors. All patients were untreated before thyroid surgery. Germline V gene data show CDR1 as SQVTM and CDR2 as ANQGSEA. Trimming removed 6 bases from V and 1 base from J, with 10 bases in between. The CDR3 is 14 residues long. TCRdb reassembled clones from the PCR reads with MiXCR. This sample has about 23,000 clones, with roughly 20% found just once. Many counts were recorded for this clone. The origin of this receptor is a female donor with papillary thyroid cancer or a benign thyroid nodule (not recorded which). Some clones in this sample may be carry-over from other donors' samples. Input material: blood. This rearrangement joins TRBV29-1 to TRBJ2-6, with a weak D call TRBD1 (6 bases). CDR3 DNA: TGCAGCGTACCGAGGGGGTCTGGGGCCAACGTCCTGACTTTC. Its translation is CSVPRGSGANVLTF.